The clone carrying this T cell receptor (beta chain) was seen ten or more times. What it recognizes is unknown. The CDR3 sequence is 14 residues long. The germline V gene has CDR1 SGDLS and CDR2 YYNGEE. Trimming removed 4 bases at V and 6 bases at J, with 16 bases between. These data are taken from a study of CD8 T cells in ankylosing spondylitis. General study points: There was a TCR beta motif, made of fewer than 10 highly homologous variants, that appeared characteristic of ankylosing spondylitis blood. A subset of motif variants has previously been described in the synovial fluid and blood of reactive arthritis.

Libraries of TCR beta came from quantitative 5'-RACE with molecular barcodes. TCRdb fed the 5' RACE reads into MiXCR, producing one record per CDR3 protein. The table shows around 320,000 distinct CDR3 sequences, with less than 25% occurring only once. The chain carries TRBV9 and TRBJ1-1, with D unresolved. Material for sequencing was blood, either unsorted or a sorted T cell fraction (not recorded which). This TCR derives from a female donor with ankylosing spondylitis or in good health (not recorded which). CDR3 nucleotide sequence: TGTGCCAGCAGCTTTACTGGGAGAGTGGCTGAAGCTTTCTTT. This encodes CASSFTGRVAEAFF.